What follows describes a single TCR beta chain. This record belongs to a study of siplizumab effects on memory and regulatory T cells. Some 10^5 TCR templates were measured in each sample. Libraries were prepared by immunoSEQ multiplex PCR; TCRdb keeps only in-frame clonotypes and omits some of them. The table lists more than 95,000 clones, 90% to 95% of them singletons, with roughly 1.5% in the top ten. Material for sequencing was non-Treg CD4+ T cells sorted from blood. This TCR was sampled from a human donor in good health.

CDR3 coding DNA: TGTGCTAGTGGCCCCGGGACAGGGGCGGCCGAGCAGTACTTC. Translating gives CASGPGTGAAEQYF. V is TRBV12-5 and J is TRBJ2-7; 10 bases match TRBD1. Losses at the gene ends were 6 bases for V and 6 bases for J; bases not matched to a gene: 8. CDR1 and CDR2 (germline): LGHNT, FRNRAP. The CDR3 runs 14 residues.